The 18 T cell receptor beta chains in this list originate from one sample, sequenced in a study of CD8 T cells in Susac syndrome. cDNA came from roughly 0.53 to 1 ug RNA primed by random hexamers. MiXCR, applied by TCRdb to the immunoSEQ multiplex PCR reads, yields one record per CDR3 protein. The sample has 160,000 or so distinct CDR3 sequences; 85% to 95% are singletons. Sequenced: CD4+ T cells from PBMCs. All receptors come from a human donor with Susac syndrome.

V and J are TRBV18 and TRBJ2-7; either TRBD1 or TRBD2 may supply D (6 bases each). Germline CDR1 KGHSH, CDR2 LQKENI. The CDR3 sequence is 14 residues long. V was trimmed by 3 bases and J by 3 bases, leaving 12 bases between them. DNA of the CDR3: TGTGCCAGCTCACCGAAGAGGGGGGACTACGAGCAGTACTTC. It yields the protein CASSPKRGDYEQYF. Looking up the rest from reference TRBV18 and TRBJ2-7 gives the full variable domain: NAGVMQNPRHLVRRRGQEARLRCSPMKGHSHVYWYRQLPEEGLKFMVYLQKENIIDESGMPKERFSAEFPKEGPSILRIQQVVRGDSAAYFCASSPKRGDYEQYFGPGTRLTVT.

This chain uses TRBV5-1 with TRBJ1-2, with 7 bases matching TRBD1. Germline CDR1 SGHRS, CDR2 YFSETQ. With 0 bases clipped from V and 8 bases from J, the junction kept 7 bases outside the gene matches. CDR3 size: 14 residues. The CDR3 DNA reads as TGCGCCAGCAGCTTGGAGGGACAGCAAGGCGGCTACACCTTC. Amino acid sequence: CASSLEGQQGGYTF.

CDR3 residues: CASRLELGEKLFF. In DNA, the CDR3 is TGCGCCAGCCGATTGGAACTCGGTGAAAAACTGTTTTTT. The chain is built from TRBV5-1 and TRBJ1-4, with D hard to call. V lost 7 bases and J 7 bases, leaving 14 bases between the germline ends. The germline V gene has CDR1 SGHRS and CDR2 YFSETQ. The CDR3 runs to 13 residues.

The CDR3 reads CASSWSSYNSPLHF. The CDR3 DNA follows: TGTGCCAGCAGCTGGAGCTCCTATAATTCACCCCTCCACTTT. The chain links TRBV25-1 to TRBJ1-6; D is unresolved. V shed 6 bases and J shed 0 bases, with 6 bases lying between them. The germline CDR1 and CDR2 sequences are MGHDK and SYGVNS. CDR3 length equals 14 residues.

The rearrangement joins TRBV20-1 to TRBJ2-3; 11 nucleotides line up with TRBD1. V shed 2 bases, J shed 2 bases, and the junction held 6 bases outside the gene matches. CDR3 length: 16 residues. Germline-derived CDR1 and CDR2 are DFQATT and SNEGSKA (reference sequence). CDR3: CSARPRTGGPTDTQYF. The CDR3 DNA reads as TGCAGTGCTAGACCCCGGACAGGGGGCCCCACAGATACGCAGTATTTT.

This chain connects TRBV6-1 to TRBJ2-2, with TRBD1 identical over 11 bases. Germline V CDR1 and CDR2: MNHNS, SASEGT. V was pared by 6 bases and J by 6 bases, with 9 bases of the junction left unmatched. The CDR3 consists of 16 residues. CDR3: CASRHAGTGGAGELFF. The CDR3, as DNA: TGTGCCAGCAGACACGCCGGGACAGGGGGGGCCGGGGAGCTGTTTTTT.

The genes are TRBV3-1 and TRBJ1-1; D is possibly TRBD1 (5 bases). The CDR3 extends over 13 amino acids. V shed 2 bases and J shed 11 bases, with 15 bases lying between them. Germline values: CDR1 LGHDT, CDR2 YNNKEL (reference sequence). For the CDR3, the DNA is TGTGCCAGCAGCCAATCTGTCGGGACGGGGGCTTTCTTT. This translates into CASSQSVGTGAFF.

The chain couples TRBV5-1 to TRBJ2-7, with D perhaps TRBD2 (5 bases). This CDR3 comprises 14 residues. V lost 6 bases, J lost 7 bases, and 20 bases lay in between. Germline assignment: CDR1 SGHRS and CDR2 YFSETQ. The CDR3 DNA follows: TGCGCCAGCACCTTAACGACGGGGATTGGAGAGCAGTACTTC. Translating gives CASTLTTGIGEQYF.

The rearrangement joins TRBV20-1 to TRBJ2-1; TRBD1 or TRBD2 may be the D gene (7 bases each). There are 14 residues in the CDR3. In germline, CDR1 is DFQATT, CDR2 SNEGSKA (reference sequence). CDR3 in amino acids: CSHSGTADYNEQFF. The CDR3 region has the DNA TGCAGCCACAGCGGGACAGCCGACTACAATGAGCAGTTCTTC.

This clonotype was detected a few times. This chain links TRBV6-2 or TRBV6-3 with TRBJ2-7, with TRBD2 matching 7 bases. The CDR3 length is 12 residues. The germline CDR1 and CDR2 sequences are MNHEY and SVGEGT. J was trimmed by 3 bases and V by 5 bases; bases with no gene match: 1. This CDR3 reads CASSRDYYEQYF. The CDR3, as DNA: TGTGCCAGCAGTAGGGACTACTACGAGCAGTACTTC.

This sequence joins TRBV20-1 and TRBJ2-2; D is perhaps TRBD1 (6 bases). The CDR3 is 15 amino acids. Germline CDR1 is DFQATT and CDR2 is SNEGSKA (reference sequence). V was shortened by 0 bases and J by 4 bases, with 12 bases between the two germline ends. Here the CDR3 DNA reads TGCAGTGCTAGAGAAAGCACAGGGCGCACCGGGGAGCTGTTTTTT. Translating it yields CSARESTGRTGELFF.

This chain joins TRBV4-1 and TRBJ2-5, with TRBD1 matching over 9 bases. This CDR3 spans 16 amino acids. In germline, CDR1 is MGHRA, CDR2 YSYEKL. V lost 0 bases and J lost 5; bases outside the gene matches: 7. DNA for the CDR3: TGCGCCAGCAGCCAAGATTGGGGGACAGGGAGGGAGACCCAGTACTTC. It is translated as CASSQDWGTGRETQYF.

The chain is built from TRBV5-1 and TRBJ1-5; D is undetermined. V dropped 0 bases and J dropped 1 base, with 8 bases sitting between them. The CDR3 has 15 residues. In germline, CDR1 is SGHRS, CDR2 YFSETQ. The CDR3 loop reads CASSLGSGSNQPQHF. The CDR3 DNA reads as TGCGCCAGCAGCTTGGGATCGGGGAGCAATCAGCCCCAGCATTTT.

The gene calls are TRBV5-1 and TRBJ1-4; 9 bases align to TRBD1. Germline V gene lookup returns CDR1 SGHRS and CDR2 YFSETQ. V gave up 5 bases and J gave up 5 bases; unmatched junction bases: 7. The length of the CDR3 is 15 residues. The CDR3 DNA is TGCGCCAGCAGTCTCGGACAGGGGAAAAATGAAAAACTGTTTTTT. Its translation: CASSLGQGKNEKLFF.

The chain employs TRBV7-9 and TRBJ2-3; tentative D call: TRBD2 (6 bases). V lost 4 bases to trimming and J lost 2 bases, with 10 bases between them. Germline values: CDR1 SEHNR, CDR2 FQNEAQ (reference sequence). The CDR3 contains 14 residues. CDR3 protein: CASSSRTITDTQYF. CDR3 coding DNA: TGTGCCAGCAGCTCCAGGACTATCACAGATACGCAGTATTTT.

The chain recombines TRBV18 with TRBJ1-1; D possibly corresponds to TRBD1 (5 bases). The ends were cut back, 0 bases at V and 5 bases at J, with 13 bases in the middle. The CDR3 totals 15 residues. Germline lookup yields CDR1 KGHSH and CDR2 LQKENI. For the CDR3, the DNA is TGTGCCAGCTCACCACCGGGAGGGAGGGGAACTGAAGCTTTCTTT. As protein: CASSPPGGRGTEAFF.

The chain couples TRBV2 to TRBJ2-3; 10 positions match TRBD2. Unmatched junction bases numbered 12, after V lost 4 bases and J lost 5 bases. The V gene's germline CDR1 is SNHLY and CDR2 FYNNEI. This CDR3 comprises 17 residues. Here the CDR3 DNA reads TGTGCCAGCAGTGGGGGACTGCTAGCGGGGGTGATAGATACGCAGTATTTT. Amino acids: CASSGGLLAGVIDTQYF. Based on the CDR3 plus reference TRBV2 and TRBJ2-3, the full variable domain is EPEVTQTPSHQVTQMGQEVILRCVPISNHLYFYWYRQILGQKVEFLVSFYNNEISEKSEIFDDQFSVERPDGSNFTLKIRSTKLEDSAMYFCASSGGLLAGVIDTQYFGPGTRLTVL.

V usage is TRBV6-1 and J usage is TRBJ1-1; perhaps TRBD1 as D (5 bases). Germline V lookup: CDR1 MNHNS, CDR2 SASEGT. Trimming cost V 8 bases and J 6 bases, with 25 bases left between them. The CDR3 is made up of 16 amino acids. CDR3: CASYRYLGGEGAEAFF. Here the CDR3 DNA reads TGTGCCAGCTATCGTTATTTGGGGGGAGAGGGCGCTGAAGCTTTCTTT.